The 25 T cell receptor beta chains listed next were all sequenced from one sample in a study of human CD8 memory T cell subsets (dated by TCRdb to the early 2020s). A Human TCR Profiling Kit was used to prepare UMI-labeled 5' RACE TCRbeta libraries. Once TCRdb had reprocessed the reads, it stored one entry per CDR3 protein sequence and supplied no DNA. This sample's listing comprises approximately 11,000 distinct CDR3 sequences. The ten largest clones add up to about 8.6% of the sample. Sample: CD8+ T cells from PBMCs. These receptors were taken from a human donor in good health.

V usage is TRBV29-1 and J usage is TRBJ2-2; with no DNA, the TCRdb D assignment of TRBD2 cannot be verified. Germline V gives CDR1 SQVTM, CDR2 ANQGSEA. The CDR3 is 14 amino acids. CDR3 residues: CSVMGLVNTGELFF.

This chain connects TRBV20-1 to TRBJ1-6; TCRdb indicates TRBD1, and absent DNA this call remains unverified. This CDR3 is 15 amino acids long. Germline V gene data show CDR1 as DFQATT and CDR2 as SNEGSKA (reference sequence). The CDR3 is CSATETGIYNSPLHF.

The genes are TRBV7-6 and TRBJ2-5; without DNA, the TCRdb call of TRBD2 cannot be checked. This CDR3 contains 17 residues. Germline lookup yields CDR1 SGHVS and CDR2 FNYEAQ. This CDR3 is CASSLGELAGAEETQYF.

The chain links TRBV20-1 to TRBJ2-7; lacking DNA, the TRBD1 call made by TCRdb goes unchecked. CDR1 DFQATT and CDR2 SNEGSKA come from the germline V gene (reference sequence). The CDR3 covers 14 residues. The CDR3 loop reads CSASELGTAYEQYF.

This chain connects TRBV6-5 to TRBJ2-2; absent DNA, TCRdb's TRBD1 call cannot be checked. Germline loops: CDR1 MNHEY, CDR2 SVGAGI. The CDR3 consists of 16 residues. The CDR3 protein is CASSYSTGTNTGELFF.

The J gene is TRBJ2-7, the V gene TRBV12-3 or TRBV12-4; the D gene TCRdb calls, TRBD2, cannot be checked with no DNA. The CDR3 runs 14 residues. The CDR3 spells CASSLTSGDVEQYF.

The chain combines TRBV12-3 or TRBV12-4 with TRBJ2-2; lacking DNA, the TRBD1 call made by TCRdb goes unchecked. CDR3 length: 15 residues. The CDR3 region is CASSPRDSNTGELFF.

The V and J genes are TRBV19 and TRBJ2-7. CDR1 is LNHDA and CDR2 is SQIVND in the germline V gene (reference sequence). The CDR3 is 15 residues long. CDR3 in amino acids: CASSSDVGIFYEQYF. Full variable domain (rest looked up from reference TRBV19 and TRBJ2-7): DGGITQSPKYLFRKEGQNVTLSCEQNLNHDAMYWYRQDPGQGLRLIYYSQIVNDFQKGDIAEGYSVSREKKESFPLTVTSAQKNPTAFYLCASSSDVGIFYEQYFGPGTRLTVT.

The J gene is TRBJ1-5, the V gene TRBV30; checking the TCRdb D call of TRBD1 is not possible without DNA. The CDR3 has 12 amino acids. Germline CDR1 reads GTSNPN; CDR2 reads SVGIG (reference sequence). The CDR3 sequence: CAWNTGNQPQHF.

The V call is TRBV20-1, the J call TRBJ1-1; without DNA, the TCRdb call of TRBD1 cannot be checked. CDR3 size: 14 residues. The germline V gene has CDR1 DFQATT and CDR2 SNEGSKA (reference sequence). CDR3 protein: CSASSWEGATEAFF.

The chain is built from TRBV2 and TRBJ1-3; TCRdb returns TRBD1, unconfirmable since there is no DNA. Looked up from germline, CDR1 is SNHLY and CDR2 is FYNNEI. This CDR3 spans 15 amino acids. The chain's CDR3 is CASSAAGLSGNTIYF.

J is TRBJ1-1 and V is TRBV10-1. The CDR3 is 12 amino acids. Germline values: CDR1 WNHNN, CDR2 SYGVQD (reference sequence). This CDR3 reads CASSEGGTEAFF.

The chain carries TRBV7-9 and TRBJ2-3. The CDR3 has 12 residues. Germline-derived CDR1 and CDR2 are SEHNR and FQNEAQ (reference sequence). The CDR3 sequence is CASSGRPDTQYF.

The CDR3 loop reads CAIQSTDTQYF. The chain uses TRBV6-6 and TRBJ2-3. Germline V gene sequence: CDR1 MNHNY, CDR2 SVGAGI (reference sequence). CDR3 size: 11 residues.

The chain has TRBV4-3 and TRBJ2-4; as DNA is missing, the TRBD1 call by TCRdb cannot be tested. The CDR3 consists of 16 residues. Per the germline V gene, CDR1 is LGHNA and CDR2 is YSLEER. CDR3 residues: CASSPQGREDEDIQYF.

The genes are TRBV5-1 and TRBJ2-2; TCRdb gives TRBD2 as the D gene, but with no DNA this cannot be confirmed. Germline-derived CDR1 and CDR2 are SGHRS and YFSETQ. The CDR3 is 16 amino acids. The chain's CDR3 is CASSLATGTLVGELFF.

This chain joins TRBV7-3 and TRBJ2-3; TCRdb reports TRBD1, a call that lacks DNA to check it against. The CDR3 totals 14 residues. CDR1 and CDR2 from the germline V gene are SGHTA and FQGTGA. The chain's CDR3 is CASSPQGHTDTQYF.

The chain combines TRBV12-3 or TRBV12-4 with TRBJ2-1; TCRdb indicates TRBD1, and absent DNA this call remains unverified. The CDR3 runs to 15 residues. This chain's CDR3 is CASSSDRETYNEQFF.

The J gene is TRBJ2-3, the V gene TRBV12-3 or TRBV12-4; the D gene TCRdb calls, TRBD2, cannot be checked with no DNA. This CDR3 is 16 amino acids long. The CDR3 protein is CASSPSRGGAADTQYF.

The chain uses TRBV19 and TRBJ1-5. Per germline, CDR1 LNHDA and CDR2 SQIVND (reference sequence). The CDR3 length is 15 residues. The CDR3 is CASSIQPYSNQPQHF.

The V call is TRBV7-9, the J call TRBJ2-3; the TCRdb call, TRBD1, lacks DNA for checking. This CDR3 has 14 amino acids. The germline CDR1 and CDR2 sequences are SEHNR and FQNEAQ (reference sequence). CDR3 protein: CASSLANALDTQYF. Based on the CDR3 plus reference TRBV7-9 and TRBJ2-3, the full variable domain is DTGVSQNPRHKITKRGQNVTFRCDPISEHNRLYWYRQTLGQGPEFLTYFQNEAQLEKSRLLSDRFSAERPKGSFSTLEIQRTEQGDSAMYLCASSLANALDTQYFGPGTRLTVL.

The CDR3 here is CASYQGDTEAFF. The chain recombines TRBV2 with TRBJ1-1; no DNA is available, so the TRBD1 call from TCRdb remains unchecked. The CDR3 is 12 amino acids. The germline V gene has CDR1 SNHLY and CDR2 FYNNEI.

By frequency, this clonotype registers medium-sized (0.01 to 0.1%). V gene TRBV7-2 combines with J gene TRBJ2-1; the D call from TCRdb, TRBD2, cannot be confirmed without DNA. The CDR3 has 15 residues. CDR1 is SGHTA and CDR2 is FQGNSA in the germline V gene. The CDR3: CASTQVAITGNEQFF.

The CDR3 region is CASSWTGGGNIQYF. This chain links TRBV6-5 with TRBJ2-4; the D call from TCRdb, TRBD1, cannot be confirmed without DNA. The germline gives CDR1 MNHEY, CDR2 SVGAGI. The length of the CDR3 is 14 residues.

Considering frequency, this clonotype is medium-sized. The chain has TRBV7-9 and TRBJ2-7; the D gene TCRdb calls, TRBD1, cannot be checked with no DNA. Germline-derived CDR1 and CDR2 are SEHNR and FQNEAQ (reference sequence). The length of the CDR3 is 13 residues. The CDR3 loop is CASGDRGPYEQYF.